This TCR beta chain derives from a study of T cells in tuberculosis. Profiling relied on immunoSEQ multiplex PCR, and the TCRdb table lists in-frame clones only, not all of them. The table includes roughly 32,000 clones, roughly 93% detected once. Time point noted: new active TB diagnosis, blood taken before or within 7 days of starting treatment. There are a few counts of this clone. Its antigen is currently unknown. This CDR3 has 16 amino acids. The V end lost 4 bases, the J end lost 7 bases, and 23 bases lay between the germline ends. Germline CDR1 SGHDT, CDR2 YYEEEE. Study-wide results and caveats: The TCR-beta difference was not significant; alpha differences partly reflected length.

The TCR comes from an adult with tuberculosis. The specimen comprised PBMCs, sampled at tuberculosis diagnosis. V usage is TRBV5-6 and J usage is TRBJ1-2; D is perhaps TRBD1 (5 bases). In DNA, the CDR3 is TGTGCCAGCAGCCGCTCACCGGGACTAATCACGGGTGGCTACACCTTC. Its protein product is CASSRSPGLITGGYTF. Supplemented by reference TRBV5-6 and TRBJ1-2, the full variable domain reads DAGVTQSPTHLIKTRGQQVTLRCSPKSGHDTVSWYQQALGQGPQFIFQYYEEEERQRGNFPDRFSGHQFPNYSSELNVNALLLGDSALYLCASSRSPGLITGGYTFGSGTRLTVV.